Listed below are T cell receptor beta chains from one sample, sequenced in a study of blood T cell repertoires in COVID-19. Using immunoSEQ multiplex PCR, the repertoire was profiled, and TCRdb retains in-frame clones only, with some absent. The sample has more than 250,000 clones; roughly 90% are singletons. Sample: peripheral blood. All receptors come from a human donor in a cohort sampled during active COVID-19. Each CDR3 is given with its conserved first and last residue. Each record gives: D gene, J gene, clone size, V gene, CDR3 protein, CDR3 DNA. The D gene is left open where the match is weak. Part of the rows lack a size; the others show once, few, many or a class for expanded clones.

D: -; J: TRBJ2-7; size: once; V: TRBV28; CDR3: CASSGVRGWKQYF; DNA: TGTGCCAGCAGTGGGGTCAGGGGATGGAAGCAGTACTTC
D: -; J: TRBJ1-2; size: -; V: TRBV6-2/TRBV6-3; CDR3: CASSYSRTGYTF; DNA: TGTGCCAGCAGTTACTCTCGGACAGGCTACACCTTC
D: -; J: TRBJ1-3; size: -; V: TRBV15; CDR3: CATSRDRHSPSGNTIYF; DNA: TGTGCCACCAGCAGAGATCGCCACAGTCCCTCTGGAAACACCATATATTTT
D: TRBD2; J: TRBJ2-5; size: -; V: TRBV7-9; CDR3: CASTGAGGETQYF; DNA: TGTGCCAGCACCGGTGCGGGAGGGGAGACCCAGTACTTC
D: -; J: TRBJ1-2; size: -; V: TRBV30; CDR3: CATSRGVYYGYTF; DNA: TGTGCCACGAGTAGGGGCGTATACTATGGCTACACCTTC
D: TRBD1; J: TRBJ1-2; size: -; V: TRBV28; CDR3: CASSSSGQGASVYGYTF; DNA: TGTGCCAGCAGCTCCTCAGGACAGGGCGCGTCAGTATATGGCTACACCTTC
D: -; J: TRBJ2-7; size: -; V: TRBV4-2; CDR3: CASTGSPSYEQYF; DNA: TGTGCCTCAACAGGTAGCCCCTCCTACGAGCAGTACTTC
D: -; J: TRBJ1-1; size: -; V: TRBV5-6; CDR3: CASSLGRDTEAFF; DNA: TGTGCCAGCAGCTTGGGCAGGGACACTGAAGCTTTCTTT
D: -; J: TRBJ1-1; size: -; V: TRBV2; CDR3: CASSRRGTEAFF; DNA: TGTGCCAGCAGTCGTCGGGGCACTGAAGCTTTCTTT
D: -; J: TRBJ1-1; size: few; V: TRBV19; CDR3: CASSLSGGDTEAFF; DNA: TGTGCCAGTAGTTTGAGTGGAGGGGACACTGAAGCTTTCTTT
D: -; J: TRBJ2-7; size: -; V: TRBV7-2; CDR3: CASSLEPGLSYEQYF; DNA: TGTGCCAGCAGCTTAGAGCCAGGCCTCTCCTACGAGCAGTACTTC
D: TRBD1; J: TRBJ2-3; size: -; V: TRBV5-1; CDR3: CASSSGTGIRDTQYF; DNA: TGCGCCAGCAGCTCAGGGACAGGGATTAGGGATACGCAGTATTTT
D: -; J: TRBJ1-2; size: -; V: TRBV5-1; CDR3: CASSLETGYGYTF; DNA: TGCGCCAGCAGCTTGGAGACTGGCTATGGCTACACCTTC
D: -; J: TRBJ2-5; size: -; V: TRBV30; CDR3: CAWSRPHLKRDGAGWTQYF; DNA: TGTGCCTGGAGTCGACCACACCTTAAAAGGGACGGGGCGGGGTGGACCCAGTACTTC